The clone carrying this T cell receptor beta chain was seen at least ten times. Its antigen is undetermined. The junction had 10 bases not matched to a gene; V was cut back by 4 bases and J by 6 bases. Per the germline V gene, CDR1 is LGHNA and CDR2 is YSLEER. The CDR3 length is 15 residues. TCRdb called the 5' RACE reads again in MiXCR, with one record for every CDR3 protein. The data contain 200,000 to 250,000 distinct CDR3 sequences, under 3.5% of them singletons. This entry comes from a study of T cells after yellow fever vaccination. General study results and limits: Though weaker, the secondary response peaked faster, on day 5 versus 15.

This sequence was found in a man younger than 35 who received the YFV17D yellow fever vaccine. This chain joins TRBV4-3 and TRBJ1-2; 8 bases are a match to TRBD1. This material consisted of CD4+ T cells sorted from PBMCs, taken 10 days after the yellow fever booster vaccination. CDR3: CASSLGQGRGDGYTF. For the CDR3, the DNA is TGCGCCAGCAGCCTAGGACAGGGCCGAGGCGATGGCTACACCTTC.